The T cell receptor (beta chain) described here comes from a study of T-cell reconstitution after alpha-beta-depleted transplantation in children. This clonotype was found a few times. V was pared by 6 bases and J by 2 bases, with 10 bases between. Per the germline V gene, CDR1 is MNHNS and CDR2 is SASEGT. There are 14 residues in the CDR3. Library preparation (for TCRbeta) was performed with unique molecular identifiers. MiXCR was run by TCRdb on the PCR reads, yielding one entry per CDR3 protein. The table shows some 100,000 distinct CDR3 sequences, with around 15% occurring only once. The clonotype was recovered from a male patient between 2 and 15 years old who had a stem cell transplant for acute lymphoblastic leukemia, so the T cells may come from the graft donor. The sequences come from PBMCs, mostly from graft donor cells, collected 180 days after TCRalphabeta/CD19-depleted stem cell transplant. This chain uses TRBV6-1 with TRBJ2-2; perhaps D is TRBD1 or TRBD2 (5 bases each). The CDR3 DNA follows: TGTGCCAGCAGGGGGGACGGCAACACCGGGGAGCTGTTTTTT. Its protein is CASRGDGNTGELFF.